These 24 T cell receptor beta chains came from one sample sequenced in a study of technical replicates of blood from a handful of donors. Libraries were prepared by immunoSEQ multiplex PCR; TCRdb keeps only in-frame clonotypes and omits some of them. The sample consists of 6,000 to 7,000 clones, roughly 95% of them appearing once. Sequences were obtained from PBMCs. Every receptor here comes from a human donor in good health.

Only one count was recorded for this clone. The chain joins TRBV10-3 to TRBJ2-5; D perhaps matches TRBD1 (5 bases). This CDR3 contains 12 residues. Trimming took off 5 bases at V and 3 bases at J, with 7 bases between the two ends. Germline V gene lookup returns CDR1 ENHRY and CDR2 SYGVKD. The CDR3 coding sequence is TGTGCCATCAGTCGGACAAAAGAGACCCAGTACTTC. It translates to CAISRTKETQYF.

CDR3 residues: CASSLAGDSYEQYF. The CDR3 DNA follows: TGTGCCAGCAGTTTAGCGGGAGACTCCTACGAGCAGTACTTC. The chain employs TRBV2 and TRBJ2-7; 9 bases are shared with TRBD2. J gave up 0 bases and V 5 bases, and 2 bases lay outside the gene matches. The CDR3 runs to 14 residues. CDR1 SNHLY and CDR2 FYNNEI come from the germline V gene. Variable domain in full (rest from reference TRBV2 and TRBJ2-7): EPEVTQTPSHQVTQMGQEVILRCVPISNHLYFYWYRQILGQKVEFLVSFYNNEISEKSEIFDDQFSVERPDGSNFTLKIRSTKLEDSAMYFCASSLAGDSYEQYFGPGTRLTVT.

The chain is built from TRBV18 and TRBJ1-4; D is perhaps TRBD1 (5 bases). This CDR3 spans 15 amino acids. The V gene lost 1 base and the J gene lost 5 bases, with 11 bases spanning the gap. Germline CDR1 is KGHSH and CDR2 is LQKENI. Here the CDR3 reads CASSPLQGRNEKLFF. CDR3 bases: TGTGCCAGCTCACCACTCCAGGGCCGAAATGAAAAACTGTTTTTT.

The chain is built from TRBV5-1 and TRBJ2-5, with D possibly matching TRBD2 (6 bases). Germline V gene data show CDR1 as SGHRS and CDR2 as YFSETQ. The CDR3 is made up of 13 amino acids. V lost 2 bases and J 5 bases, leaving 10 bases between the germline ends. The CDR3 loop reads CASSFGGVETQYF. The CDR3, as DNA: TGCGCCAGCAGCTTCGGGGGAGTTGAGACCCAGTACTTC.

The chain combines TRBV10-3 with TRBJ2-5, with TRBD2 identical over 10 bases. Germline V gives CDR1 ENHRY, CDR2 SYGVKD. Unmatched junction bases numbered 11, after V lost 6 bases and J lost 4 bases. The CDR3 covers 16 residues. The CDR3 coding sequence is TGTGCCATCAGCGATTCAGCGGGAGGGTCCAGAGAGACCCAGTACTTC. Translation: CAISDSAGGSRETQYF.

The chain employs TRBV7-9 and TRBJ2-2; TRBD1 matches at 9 bases. Per germline, CDR1 SEHNR and CDR2 FQNEAQ (reference sequence). There are 18 residues in the CDR3. V shed 3 bases, J shed 5 bases, and the junction held 13 bases outside the gene matches. DNA of the CDR3: TGTGCCAGCAGCTTTACCCCTGGACAGGGGAAGGGAACCGGGGAGCTGTTTTTT. Its translation is CASSFTPGQGKGTGELFF.

This chain links TRBV6-1 with TRBJ1-5, with a possible D match to TRBD1 (5 bases). V lost 6 bases to trimming and J lost 2 bases, with 14 bases between them. Germline values: CDR1 MNHNS, CDR2 SASEGT. The CDR3 covers 15 residues. The CDR3 coding sequence is TGTGCCAGCAGGGGAGGGGCGGAGGGCAATCAGCCCCAGCATTTT. Residues: CASRGGAEGNQPQHF.

The gene calls are TRBV6-4 and TRBJ2-3, with TRBD2 as a possible D gene (6 bases). V shed 3 bases and J shed 0 bases, with 10 bases lying between them. Germline CDR1 is MRHNA and CDR2 is SNTAGT. This CDR3 spans 15 amino acids. This CDR3 reads CASSEGGGSTDTQYF. For the CDR3, the DNA is TGTGCCAGCAGTGAAGGCGGAGGGAGCACAGATACGCAGTATTTT.

V is TRBV18 and J is TRBJ1-1; D is possibly TRBD1 (6 bases). V lost 5 bases and J 3 bases, leaving 13 bases between the germline ends. This CDR3 spans 14 amino acids. Germline loops: CDR1 KGHSH, CDR2 LQKENI. The CDR3 DNA reads as TGTGCCAGCTCATTACAGGGTTGGGACACTGAAGCTTTCTTT. Translating it yields CASSLQGWDTEAFF.

This rearrangement joins TRBV2 to TRBJ1-5, with D possibly being TRBD1 (6 bases). Germline CDR1 reads SNHLY; CDR2 reads FYNNEI. This CDR3 spans 17 amino acids. V shed 7 bases and J shed 2 bases, with 21 bases lying between them. CDR3 region: CASTLAGGPWGNQPQHF. CDR3 DNA: TGTGCCAGCACCCTTGCGGGGGGCCCCTGGGGCAATCAGCCCCAGCATTTT.

This clone was observed once. The chain combines TRBV5-1 with TRBJ2-7; TRBD1 aligns across 7 bases. Looked up from germline, CDR1 is SGHRS and CDR2 is YFSETQ. V shed 5 bases and J 0 bases; nucleotides not matched to a gene: 11. The CDR3 runs 16 residues. The CDR3 DNA sequence: TGCGCCAGCAGAAAGTCAGCACAGGGGAGCTCCTACGAGCAGTACTTC. Protein: CASRKSAQGSSYEQYF. Supplemented by reference TRBV5-1 and TRBJ2-7, the full variable domain reads KAGVTQTPRYLIKTRGQQVTLSCSPISGHRSVSWYQQTPGQGLQFLFEYFSETQRNKGNFPGRFSGRQFSNSRSEMNVSTLELGDSALYLCASRKSAQGSSYEQYFGPGTRLTVT.

This chain joins TRBV25-1 and TRBJ2-1, with 10 bases matching TRBD2. The CDR3 has 14 amino acids. CDR1 and CDR2 from the germline V gene are MGHDK and SYGVNS. The V and J ends lost 4 bases and 5 bases, in that order; junction bases with no gene match: 2. CDR3 protein: CASSVLAGDNEQFF. The CDR3 DNA is TGTGCCAGCAGTGTGCTAGCGGGAGACAATGAGCAGTTCTTC.

This clone was observed once. V gene TRBV9 combines with J gene TRBJ2-1, with TRBD2 as a possible D gene (7 bases). The V gene's germline CDR1 is SGDLS and CDR2 YYNGEE. There are 16 residues in the CDR3. Trimming removed 4 bases from V and 5 bases from J, with 19 bases in between. For the CDR3, the DNA is TGTGCCAGCAGCCCCCGGTCCGGGGGGCGAGACAATGAGCAGTTCTTC. This translates into CASSPRSGGRDNEQFF.

This CDR3 reads CASSTLRQGDGYTF. Here the CDR3 DNA reads TGTGCCAGCAGTACCCTGCGACAGGGGGATGGCTACACCTTC. The chain carries TRBV2 and TRBJ1-2; 9 bases line up with TRBD1. Losses at the gene ends were 5 bases for V and 6 bases for J; bases not matched to a gene: 7. The CDR3 sequence is 14 residues long. In germline, CDR1 is SNHLY, CDR2 FYNNEI.

The chain links TRBV5-4 to TRBJ2-5; D perhaps matches TRBD2 (5 bases). Germline V gene lookup returns CDR1 SGHNT and CDR2 YYREEE (reference sequence). Between the trimmed V and J ends, which lost 3 bases and 2 bases, there was a span of 20 bases. This CDR3 has 17 residues. The CDR3 spells CASSSGGTGIGQETQYF. The CDR3, as DNA: TGTGCCAGCAGCTCAGGTGGAACCGGGATAGGACAAGAGACCCAGTACTTC. The variable domain in full, completed from reference TRBV5-4 and TRBJ2-5, reads ETGVTQSPTHLIKTRGQQVTLRCSSQSGHNTVSWYQQALGQGPQFIFQYYREEENGRGNFPPRFSGLQFPNYSSELNVNALELDDSALYLCASSSGGTGIGQETQYFGPGTRLLVL.

The V call is TRBV10-3, the J call TRBJ1-1, with 7 bases fitting TRBD1. CDR3 length: 13 residues. The ends lost 4 bases at V and 4 bases at J; junction bases unmatched: 3. Germline-derived CDR1 and CDR2 are ENHRY and SYGVKD. CDR3 sequence (DNA): TGTGCCATCAGTGTCTCAGGGGGCACTGAAGCTTTCTTT. Translated, it gives CAISVSGGTEAFF.

The chain has TRBV5-1 and TRBJ1-1, with 11 bases that match TRBD1. Trimming cost V 0 bases and J 10 bases; bases outside gene matches: 2. CDR1 is SGHRS, CDR2 YFSETQ, per germline. The CDR3 length is 13 residues. The CDR3 spells CASSLGDRGRAFF. The CDR3 coding sequence is TGCGCCAGCAGCTTGGGGGACAGGGGGAGAGCTTTCTTT.

The V gene is TRBV30, the J gene TRBJ2-3; TRBD2 aligns across 8 bases. The V gene's germline CDR1 is GTSNPN and CDR2 SVGIG (reference sequence). The CDR3 is 14 amino acids. The ends lost 2 bases at V and 3 bases at J; junction bases unmatched: 4. The CDR3 DNA reads as TGTGCCTGGAGTAAGGCGGGAGGTACAGATACGCAGTATTTT. Translating it yields CAWSKAGGTDTQYF.

The chain employs TRBV5-1 and TRBJ2-3; no firm D call. Germline CDR1 is SGHRS and CDR2 is YFSETQ. V was pared by 1 base and J by 11 bases, with 8 bases between. The CDR3 loop spans 11 amino acids. CDR3 bases: TGCGCCAGCAGCTTGTCCCAGGAGCAGTATTTT. It specifies CASSLSQEQYF.

The genes are TRBV19 and TRBJ1-1; the D gene is possibly TRBD1 (6 bases). Trimming stripped 9 bases from V and 6 bases from J, with 20 bases between. Germline V gene data show CDR1 as LNHDA and CDR2 as SQIVND (reference sequence). The CDR3 has 14 residues. The CDR3 protein is CASTFGGLGSEAFF. CDR3 nucleotides: TGTGCCAGCACCTTCGGGGGGCTGGGATCTGAAGCTTTCTTT.

The chain combines TRBV7-6 with TRBJ2-7; the match to TRBD2 covers 7 bases. The CDR3 runs 15 residues. CDR1 is SGHVS, CDR2 FNYEAQ, per germline. The V segment lost 6 bases and the J segment 2 bases; nucleotides outside the gene matches: 10. For the CDR3, the DNA is TGTGCCAGCAGGGGGGAGGGGACCCTAGCCTACGAGCAGTACTTC. Translating gives CASRGEGTLAYEQYF.

The chain couples TRBV7-3 to TRBJ2-7; D remains unclear. Germline CDR1 is SGHTA and CDR2 is FQGTGA. Trimming took 1 base from V and 5 from J, leaving 12 bases between them. This CDR3 region has 14 residues. CDR3 sequence (DNA): TGTGCCAGCAGCTTAATGGGCGCTAATGACGAGCAGTACTTC. Protein: CASSLMGANDEQYF.

The chain carries TRBV5-6 and TRBJ2-7, with TRBD1 matching 9 bases. The CDR3 is made up of 16 amino acids. Germline CDR1 and CDR2: SGHDT and YYEEEE. With 1 base clipped from V and 5 bases from J, the junction kept 10 bases outside the gene matches. The CDR3 region has the DNA TGTGCCAGCAGCTTGACTGTCGGGACAGGGTATAACGAGCAGTACTTC. Translating it yields CASSLTVGTGYNEQYF.

The V and J genes are TRBV28 and TRBJ1-5, with TRBD1 matching 9 bases. J lost 6 bases, V lost 8 bases, and 11 bases had no gene match. The CDR3 loop spans 15 amino acids. Germline CDR1 reads MDHEN; CDR2 reads SYDVKM. This CDR3 is CASALGTGLGQPQHF. The CDR3 DNA reads as TGTGCCAGCGCCTTGGGGACAGGGCTGGGTCAGCCCCAGCATTTT.